This is a list of T cell receptor beta chains from one sample in a study of Ad26.COV2.S vaccination and SARS-CoV-2 variants. This table comes from immunoSEQ multiplex PCR, and its TCRdb copy is limited to in-frame clones, with some not included. The sample includes around 300,000 clones, more than 85% of them seen just once. The source was peripheral blood, collected in a trial of Ad26.COV2.S vaccine versus placebo. Every receptor here comes from a person aged 18 to 65 who received the Ad26.COV2.S COVID-19 vaccine or a placebo. CDR3s include the opening cysteine and the closing phenylalanine or tryptophan. The D gene is left open where the match is weak. Expanded clones are given a class, and other clones once, few, many or no size at all.

>TRBV11-1|TRBJ1-1|TRBD1|-
CASSLAGTGASEAFF
TGTGCCAGCAGCCTGGCCGGGACAGGGGCCTCTGAAGCTTTCTTT
>TRBV11-2|TRBJ2-6|-|-
CASGSTGANVLTF
TGTGCCAGCGGCTCAACTGGGGCCAACGTCCTGACTTTC
>TRBV10-3|TRBJ2-7|-|-
CAISERYEQYF
TGTGCCATCAGTGAGAGGTACGAGCAGTACTTC
>TRBV5-1|TRBJ2-1|TRBD1|few
CASSYGQGMNDEQFF
TGCGCCAGCAGCTACGGACAGGGGATGAACGATGAGCAGTTCTTC
>TRBV19|TRBJ2-7|TRBD1|-
CASSLTGTGEQYF
TGTGCCAGTAGTCTGACAGGGACGGGGGAGCAGTACTTC
>TRBV6-5|TRBJ2-1|-|-
CASMAGPYNEQFF
TGTGCCAGCATGGCGGGTCCCTACAATGAGCAGTTCTTC
>TRBV6-5|TRBJ1-5|-|-
CASSLPTGSNQPQHF
TGTGCCAGCAGTCTACCTACAGGGTCCAATCAGCCCCAGCATTTT
>TRBV2|TRBJ1-1|-|-
CASSNDLGTEAAFF
TGTGCCAGCAGTAACGATTTAGGGACCGAGGCCGCTTTCTTT
>TRBV28|TRBJ1-5|-|-
CASSLGLASNQPQHF
TGTGCCAGCAGTTTGGGTCTGGCCTCTAATCAGCCCCAGCATTTT
>TRBV28|TRBJ2-1|TRBD2|-
CASNFRREIVREQFF
TGTGCCAGCAATTTTCGGCGGGAGATAGTCAGAGAGCAGTTCTTC
>TRBV5-1|TRBJ2-1|-|-
CASSLNGQGRNEQFF
TGCGCCAGCAGCTTGAATGGCCAGGGTCGCAATGAGCAGTTCTTC
>TRBV6-6|TRBJ1-1|-|-
CASSYSTGGHTEAFF
TGTGCCAGCAGTTACTCGACGGGGGGTCACACTGAAGCTTTCTTT
>TRBV5-5|TRBJ1-3|-|-
CASTLGGPAGSGNTIYF
TGTGCCAGCACCCTTGGGGGCCCGGCTGGCTCTGGAAACACCATATATTTT
>TRBV4-3|TRBJ1-6|-|-
CASRDLYNSPLHF
TGCGCCAGCCGGGACTTATATAATTCACCCCTCCACTTT
>TRBV28|TRBJ2-5|-|-
CASSLSKEQYF
TGTGCCAGCAGTTTATCCAAGGAGCAGTACTTC
>TRBV7-9|TRBJ2-5|-|-
CASSLEAETQYF
TGTGCCAGCAGCCTAGAGGCAGAGACCCAGTACTTC
>TRBV2|TRBJ2-5|-|-
CASSEDSPEETQYF
TGTGCCAGCAGTGAAGACAGCCCCGAGGAGACCCAGTACTTC
>TRBV2|TRBJ1-6|TRBD1|-
CASSESLPGQGISPLHF
TGTGCCAGCAGTGAAAGTCTGCCGGGACAGGGGATTTCACCCCTCCACTTT
>TRBV9|TRBJ1-2|-|-
CASSVGAQATGYTF
TGTGCCAGCAGCGTAGGAGCGCAGGCGACAGGCTACACCTTC
>TRBV6-2/TRBV6-3|TRBJ2-5|-|-
CASSFGYEETQYF
TGTGCCAGCAGTTTCGGATACGAAGAGACCCAGTACTTC
>TRBV3-1/TRBV3-2|TRBJ2-3|-|-
CASSQGAGSQYF
TGTGCCAGCAGCCAAGGCGCAGGATCGCAGTATTTT
>TRBV6-5|TRBJ2-7|-|-
CALVDGGSYEQYF
TGTGCCCTCGTAGATGGGGGGTCCTACGAGCAGTACTTC
>TRBV2|TRBJ2-5|TRBD2|-
CASNGGASGETQYF
TGTGCCAGCAACGGGGGGGCCAGCGGGGAGACCCAGTACTTC
>TRBV28|TRBJ2-1|-|-
CASSLKRAHPHNEQFF
TGTGCCAGCAGTTTAAAGAGGGCCCACCCTCACAATGAGCAGTTCTTC
>TRBV30|TRBJ2-1|-|-
CAWSIQTYNEQFF
TGTGCCTGGAGTATACAGACCTACAATGAGCAGTTCTTC
>TRBV29-1|TRBJ2-3|TRBD2|-
CSVDGTTFTDTQYF
TGCAGCGTTGACGGGACTACCTTCACAGATACGCAGTATTTT
>TRBV2|TRBJ1-2|-|-
CASSEQGPLGGYTF
TGTGCCAGCAGTGAACAGGGACCTTTAGGCGGCTACACCTTC
>TRBV20-1|TRBJ1-1|-|-
CSASPRTGNTEAFF
TGCAGTGCTAGTCCCCGGACCGGGAACACTGAAGCTTTCTTT
>TRBV5-4|TRBJ1-2|-|few
CASSLTGRDYGYTF
TGTGCCAGCAGCTTGACAGGCAGAGACTATGGCTACACCTTC
>TRBV6-5|TRBJ2-1|TRBD2|-
CASSQVSERGSRFF
TGTGCCAGCAGCCAAGTTAGTGAGCGGGGTTCGAGGTTCTTC
>TRBV28|TRBJ2-5|TRBD2|-
CASRGTGALAGYVGETQYF
TGTGCCAGCAGGGGTACGGGGGCGTTAGCGGGATATGTGGGAGAGACCCAGTACTTC
>TRBV7-9|TRBJ2-7|-|-
CASREGTDYEQYF
TGTGCCAGCAGGGAGGGGACAGACTACGAGCAGTACTTC
>TRBV15|TRBJ1-5|-|-
CATSRGWDGNQPQHF
TGTGCCACCAGCAGGGGATGGGACGGGAATCAGCCCCAGCATTTT
>TRBV27|TRBJ2-7|-|-
CASSPYEDSYEQYF
TGTGCCAGCAGTCCCTATGAAGACTCCTACGAGCAGTACTTC
>TRBV29-1|TRBJ2-7|TRBD2|-
CSVDVAGGYEQYF
TGCAGCGTTGATGTAGCGGGAGGCTACGAGCAGTACTTC
>TRBV7-8|TRBJ2-7|TRBD1|-
CASSAQGTGDLYEQYF
TGTGCCAGCAGCGCCCAGGGGACAGGGGACCTCTACGAGCAGTACTTC
>TRBV7-9|TRBJ2-2|-|-
CASSRQVPGELFF
TGTGCCAGCAGCCGACAGGTTCCCGGGGAGCTGTTTTTT
>TRBV5-1|TRBJ1-3|-|few
CASSLQAGDENTIYF
TGCGCCAGCAGCTTACAGGCGGGGGACGAAAACACCATATATTTT
>TRBV7-9|TRBJ1-2|-|-
CASSPSTAIYGYTF
TGTGCCAGCAGCCCTTCTACGGCTATCTATGGCTACACCTTC
>TRBV20-1|TRBJ1-1|-|-
CSASRDTEAFF
TGCAGTGCCTCCCGGGACACTGAAGCTTTCTTT
>TRBV10-2|TRBJ1-1|-|-
CASRSGNTEAFF
TGCGCCAGTAGAAGTGGGAACACTGAAGCTTTCTTT
>TRBV7-9|TRBJ1-3|TRBD1|-
CASSPEGAEGGNTIYF
TGTGCCAGCAGCCCAGAGGGGGCAGAGGGAGGAAACACCATATATTTT
>TRBV19|TRBJ2-1|TRBD2|-
CASSTPTSGSSYNEQFF
TGTGCCAGTAGTACACCTACTAGCGGGAGCTCCTACAATGAGCAGTTCTTC
>TRBV5-6|TRBJ1-1|-|once
CASSLLMNTEAFF
TGTGCCAGCAGCTTGTTGATGAACACTGAAGCTTTCTTT
>TRBV4-1|TRBJ1-5|-|-
CASSQEAGLNQPQHF
TGCGCCAGCAGCCAAGAGGCTGGACTCAATCAGCCCCAGCATTTT
>TRBV6-2/TRBV6-3|TRBJ1-2|-|-
CASSYSGGGYGYTF
TGTGCCAGCAGTTACTCGGGGGGCGGCTATGGCTACACCTTC
>TRBV6-5|TRBJ2-3|-|-
CASSPPSDTQYF
TGTGCCAGCAGTCCGCCGTCAGATACGCAGTATTTT
>TRBV18|TRBJ2-7|TRBD2|-
CASSPRAGEDYEQYF
TGTGCCAGCTCACCACGAGCGGGAGAGGACTACGAGCAGTACTTC